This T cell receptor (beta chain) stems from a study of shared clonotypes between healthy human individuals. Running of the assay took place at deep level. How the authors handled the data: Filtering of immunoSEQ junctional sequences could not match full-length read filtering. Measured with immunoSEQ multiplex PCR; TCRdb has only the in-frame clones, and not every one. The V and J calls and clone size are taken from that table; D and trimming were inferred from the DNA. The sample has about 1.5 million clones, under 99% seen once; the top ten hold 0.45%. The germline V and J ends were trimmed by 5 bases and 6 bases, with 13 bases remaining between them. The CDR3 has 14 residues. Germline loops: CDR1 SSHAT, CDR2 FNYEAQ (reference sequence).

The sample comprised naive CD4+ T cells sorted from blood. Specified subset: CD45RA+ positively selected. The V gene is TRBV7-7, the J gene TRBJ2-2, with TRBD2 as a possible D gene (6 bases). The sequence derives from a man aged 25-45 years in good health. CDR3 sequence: CASSLGGFAGELFF. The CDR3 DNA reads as TGTGCCAGCAGCCTGGGGGGATTCGCCGGGGAGCTGTTTTTT.